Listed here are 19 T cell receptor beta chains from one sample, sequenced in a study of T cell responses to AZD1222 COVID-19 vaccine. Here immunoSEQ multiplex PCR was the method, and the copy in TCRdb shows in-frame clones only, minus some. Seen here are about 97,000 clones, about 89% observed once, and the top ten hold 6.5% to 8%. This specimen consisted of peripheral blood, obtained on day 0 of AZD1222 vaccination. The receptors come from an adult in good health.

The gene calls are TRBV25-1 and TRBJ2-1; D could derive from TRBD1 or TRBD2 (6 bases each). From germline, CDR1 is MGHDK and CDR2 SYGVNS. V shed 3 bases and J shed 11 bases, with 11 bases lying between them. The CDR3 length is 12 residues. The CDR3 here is CASSDRGGQQFF. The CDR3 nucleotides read TGTGCCAGCAGTGACAGGGGAGGCCAGCAGTTCTTC.

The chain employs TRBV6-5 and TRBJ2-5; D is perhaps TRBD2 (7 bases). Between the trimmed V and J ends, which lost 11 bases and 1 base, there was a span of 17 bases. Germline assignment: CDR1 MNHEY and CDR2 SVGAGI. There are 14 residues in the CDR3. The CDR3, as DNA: TGTGCCGCAGCGAGGAGGGGGGGCCAAGAGACCCAGTACTTC. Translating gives CAAARRGGQETQYF.

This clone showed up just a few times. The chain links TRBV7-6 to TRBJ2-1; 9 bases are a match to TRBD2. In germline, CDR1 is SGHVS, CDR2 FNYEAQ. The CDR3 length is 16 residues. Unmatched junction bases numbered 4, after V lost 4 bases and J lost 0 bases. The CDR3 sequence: CASSSLSGGSYNEQFF. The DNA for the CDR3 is TGTGCCAGCAGCTCCCTTAGCGGGGGCTCCTACAATGAGCAGTTCTTC.

The CDR3 here is CASGDLSGANVLTF. The CDR3 DNA reads as TGTGCCAGCGGGGATCTCTCTGGGGCCAACGTCCTGACTTTC. This rearrangement joins TRBV6-5 to TRBJ2-6; no reliable D call. CDR1 is MNHEY and CDR2 is SVGAGI in the germline V gene. This CDR3 comprises 14 residues. The V end lost 8 bases, the J end lost 0 bases, and 8 bases lay between the germline ends.

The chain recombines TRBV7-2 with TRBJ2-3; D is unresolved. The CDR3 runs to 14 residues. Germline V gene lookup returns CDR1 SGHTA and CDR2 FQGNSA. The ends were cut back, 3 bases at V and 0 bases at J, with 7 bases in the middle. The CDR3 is CASSLPHSTDTQYF. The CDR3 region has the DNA TGTGCCAGCAGCTTGCCGCACAGCACAGATACGCAGTATTTT.

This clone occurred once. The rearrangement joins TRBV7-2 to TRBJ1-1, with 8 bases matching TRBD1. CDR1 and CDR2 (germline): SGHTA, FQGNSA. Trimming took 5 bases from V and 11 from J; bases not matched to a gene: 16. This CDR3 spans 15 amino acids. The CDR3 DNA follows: TGTGCCAGCAGCCCAGCCCGGACAGGGATGGGATTGGCTTTCTTT. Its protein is CASSPARTGMGLAFF.

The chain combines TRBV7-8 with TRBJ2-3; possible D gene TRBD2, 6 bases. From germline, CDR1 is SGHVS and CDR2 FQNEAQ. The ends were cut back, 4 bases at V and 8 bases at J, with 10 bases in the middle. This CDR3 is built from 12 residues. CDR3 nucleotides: TGTGCCAGCAGCTGGGGGGTCGGTACGCAGTATTTT. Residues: CASSWGVGTQYF.

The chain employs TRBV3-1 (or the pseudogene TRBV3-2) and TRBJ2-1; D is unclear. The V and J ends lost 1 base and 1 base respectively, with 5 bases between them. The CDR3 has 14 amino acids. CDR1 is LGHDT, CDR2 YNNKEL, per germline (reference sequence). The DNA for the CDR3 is TGTGCCAGCAGCCAAGTGGGATCCTACAATGAGCAGTTCTTC. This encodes CASSQVGSYNEQFF.

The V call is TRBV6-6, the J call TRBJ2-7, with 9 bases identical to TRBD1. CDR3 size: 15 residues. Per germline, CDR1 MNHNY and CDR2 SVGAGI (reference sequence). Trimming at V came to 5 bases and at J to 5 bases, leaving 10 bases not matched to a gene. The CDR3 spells CASSLPGQGRDEQYF. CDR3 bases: TGTGCCAGCAGTCTCCCGGGACAGGGTCGGGACGAGCAGTACTTC.

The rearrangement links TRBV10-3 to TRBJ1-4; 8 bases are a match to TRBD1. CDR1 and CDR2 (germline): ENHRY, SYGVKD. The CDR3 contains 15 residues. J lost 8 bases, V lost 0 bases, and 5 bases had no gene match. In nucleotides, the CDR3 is TGTGCCATCAGTGAGTCTGCAGGGGGCCGGGAAAAACTGTTTTTT. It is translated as CAISESAGGREKLFF.

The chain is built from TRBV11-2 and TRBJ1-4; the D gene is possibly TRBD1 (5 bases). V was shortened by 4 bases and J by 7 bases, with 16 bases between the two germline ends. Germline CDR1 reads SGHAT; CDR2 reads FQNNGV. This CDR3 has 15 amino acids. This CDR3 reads CASSSRDGPGEKLFF. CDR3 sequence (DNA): TGTGCCAGCAGCTCGCGGGACGGCCCCGGTGAAAAACTGTTTTTT.

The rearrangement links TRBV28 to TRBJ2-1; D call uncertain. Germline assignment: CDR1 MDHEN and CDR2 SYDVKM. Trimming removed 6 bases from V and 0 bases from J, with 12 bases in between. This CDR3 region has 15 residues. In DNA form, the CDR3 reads TGTGCCAGCAGCCCTAGACCTCACTCCTACAATGAGCAGTTCTTC. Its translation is CASSPRPHSYNEQFF.

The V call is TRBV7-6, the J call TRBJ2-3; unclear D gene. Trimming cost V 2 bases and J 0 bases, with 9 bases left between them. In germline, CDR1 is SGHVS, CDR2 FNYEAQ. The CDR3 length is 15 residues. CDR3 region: CASSLRATSTDTQYF. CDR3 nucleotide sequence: TGTGCCAGCAGCTTAAGGGCTACTAGCACAGATACGCAGTATTTT.

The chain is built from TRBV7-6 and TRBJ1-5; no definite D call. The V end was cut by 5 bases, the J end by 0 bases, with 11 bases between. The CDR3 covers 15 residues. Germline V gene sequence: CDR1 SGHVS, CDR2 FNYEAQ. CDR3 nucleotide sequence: TGTGCCAGCAGCCAGCAGCCAGCTAGCAATCAGCCCCAGCATTTT. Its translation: CASSQQPASNQPQHF.

CDR3 in amino acids: CASSYRREGLYEQYF. The CDR3 nucleotides read TGTGCCAGCAGTTACCGGAGGGAGGGCCTCTACGAGCAGTACTTC. This rearrangement joins TRBV6-5 to TRBJ2-7; 7 positions match TRBD2. The CDR3 runs to 15 residues. The ends lost 2 bases at V and 3 bases at J; junction bases unmatched: 7. Germline CDR1 is MNHEY and CDR2 is SVGAGI.

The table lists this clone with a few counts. CDR3 residues: CASSDRVGYGYTF. The CDR3 DNA follows: TGTGCCAGCAGTGACAGGGTGGGGTATGGCTACACCTTC. V usage is TRBV6-1 and J usage is TRBJ1-2; D perhaps matches TRBD1 (5 bases). Trimming removed 3 bases at V and 5 bases at J, with 10 bases between. Germline V CDR1 and CDR2: MNHNS, SASEGT. CDR3 length equals 13 residues.

The CDR3, as DNA: TGTGCCAGCAGCTTAACCGGGACACAGACCTACAATGAGCAGTTCTTC. It is translated as CASSLTGTQTYNEQFF. The gene calls are TRBV7-3 and TRBJ2-1; TRBD1 is a possible D gene (6 bases). The CDR3 is 16 amino acids. Germline assignment: CDR1 SGHTA and CDR2 FQGTGA. V lost 0 bases and J lost 2, with 11 bases in between.

CDR3 coding DNA: TGTGCCAGCAGTTACTCGACAGGTGGAGGCACCGGGGAGCTGTTTTTT. Translation gives CASSYSTGGGTGELFF. The V call is TRBV6-2 or TRBV6-3, the J call TRBJ2-2; D perhaps matches TRBD1 (6 bases). This CDR3 region has 16 residues. The ends were cut back, 0 bases at V and 4 bases at J, with 12 bases in the middle. CDR1 and CDR2 (germline): MNHEY, SVGEGT.

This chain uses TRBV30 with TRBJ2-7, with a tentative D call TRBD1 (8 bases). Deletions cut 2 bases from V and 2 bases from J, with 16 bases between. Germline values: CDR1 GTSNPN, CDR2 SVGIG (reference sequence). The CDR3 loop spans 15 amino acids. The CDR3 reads CAWSRQGAGAYEQYF. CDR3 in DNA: TGTGCCTGGAGTCGCCAGGGGGCGGGGGCCTACGAGCAGTACTTC.